This note documents a single T cell receptor (beta chain) sequence. The germline CDR1 and CDR2 sequences are SGHKS and YYEKEE (reference sequence). There are 14 residues in the CDR3. V gave up 10 bases and J gave up 2 bases; unmatched junction bases: 10. The record originates from a study of blood T cell repertoires in COVID-19. Sequencing was performed with immunoSEQ multiplex PCR; in TCRdb, only in-frame clones are kept and a portion is missing. The table includes more than 50,000 clones, roughly 89% detected once. The sample taken for sequencing was peripheral blood. This receptor was obtained from a man in his 60s with active COVID-19. J is TRBJ2-3 and V is TRBV5-5; 7 bases are shared with TRBD2. CDR3 in DNA: TGTGCCTGCTCGGGGGGTAGTTTCACAGATACGCAGTATTTT. Amino acids: CACSGGSFTDTQYF.